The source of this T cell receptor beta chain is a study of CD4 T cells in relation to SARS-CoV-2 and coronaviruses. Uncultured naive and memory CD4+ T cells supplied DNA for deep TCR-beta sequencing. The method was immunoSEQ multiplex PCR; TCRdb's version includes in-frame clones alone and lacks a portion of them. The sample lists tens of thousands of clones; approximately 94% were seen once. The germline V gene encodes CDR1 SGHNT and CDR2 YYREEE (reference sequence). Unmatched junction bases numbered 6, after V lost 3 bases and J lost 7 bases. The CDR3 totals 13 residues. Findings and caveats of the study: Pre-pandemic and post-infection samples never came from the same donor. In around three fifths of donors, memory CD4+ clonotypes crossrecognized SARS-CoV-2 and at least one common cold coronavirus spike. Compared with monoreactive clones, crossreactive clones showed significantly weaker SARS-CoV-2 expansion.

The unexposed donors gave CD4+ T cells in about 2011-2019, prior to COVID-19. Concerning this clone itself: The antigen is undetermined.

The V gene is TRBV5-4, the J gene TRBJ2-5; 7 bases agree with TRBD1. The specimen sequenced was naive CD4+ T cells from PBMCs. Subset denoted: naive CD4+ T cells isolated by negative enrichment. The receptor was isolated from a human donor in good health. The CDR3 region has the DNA TGTGCCAGCAGCTCGGACAGGATAGGGACCCAGTACTTC. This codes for CASSSDRIGTQYF.